This T cell receptor (beta chain) derives from a study of prognosis after radiotherapy for stage I lung cancer. Study as a whole: Medical inoperability was considered to apply to all enrolled non-small cell lung cancer patients. Study conclusions and caveats: Tumor-specific reactivity of the expanded TCR clones remained undetermined.

CDR3 of TCR beta was amplified from genomic DNA via a two-round multiplex PCR. For every TRBV and TRBJ gene, a specific primer was used in first-round PCR. TCRdb re-derived calls from the multiplex PCR reads in MiXCR, one entry per CDR3 protein. The table shows about 18,000 distinct CDR3 sequences, with around 44% occurring only once. The table lists this clonotype with many counts. Its target is unknown. CDR1 and CDR2 (germline): MDHEN, SYDVKM. The CDR3 runs to 14 residues. The V gene end was trimmed by 8 bases and the J gene end by 5 bases; junction bases not matched to a gene: 10. Material: PBMCs, obtained before or after stereotactic body radiation therapy (not recorded which). This sequence was found in a donor aged 50 or older with non-small cell lung cancer. The rearrangement joins TRBV28 to TRBJ2-5; 8 bases agree with TRBD1. CDR3 sequence: CASQRTGRVETQYF. DNA for the CDR3: TGTGCCAGCCAAAGGACAGGGCGGGTGGAGACCCAGTACTTC.